This T cell receptor (beta chain) was identified in a study of blood T cell repertoires in COVID-19 (dated by TCRdb to about 2020). Regarding the research as a whole: Samples from collaborators originated in the United States, Italy and Spain and spanned both the acute and convalescent phases of COVID-19. Where available, HLA class I and class II types were obtained from metadata supplied by the sample provider rather than from assay-based typing. The prospective study material was composed of cDNA or gDNA derived from T cells, B-cell-depleted T cells, or PBMCs. Deeply sampled blood TCRbeta repertoires from subjects exposed to, actively infected with, or recovered from COVID-19 were included in the dataset. The repertoires were made available in a free public database intended to serve as a resource for research on the immune response to SARS-CoV-2. The sample metadata nearly always contained a de-identified subject ID, COVID-19 status, age in years and sex. Samples came from the ongoing ImmuneRACE study (first 160 participants) plus 1,254 subjects from 6 global collaborators.

Participants in the prospective study were enrolled through a virtual design, were aged about 18 to 90 years, and lived in 24 United States geographic areas. To assign participants to cohorts, the prospective study relied on clinical history that participants themselves reported in a screening survey and a study questionnaire. Recovered participants in ImmuneRACE Cohort 3 were defined as having two consecutive negative NP/OP PCR tests, clearance from a healthcare professional, or resolution of symptoms. Each participant in the prospective study had whole blood, serum and a nasopharyngeal or oropharyngeal swab collected by mobile phlebotomists. Additional blood draws and questionnaires over an approximately 2-month period could optionally be provided by prospective study participants. Prospective study blood samples were shipped either frozen or at room temperature before DNA extraction. TCRbeta CDR3 regions were amplified from genomic DNA by means of the immunoSEQ Assay, a bias-controlled multiplex PCR. As for the authors' bioinformatics: Within the assay, amplification of reference gene primers was used to estimate how many nucleated cells each sample contained. To quantify the absolute abundance of each unique TCRbeta CDR3 rearrangement, sequence reads were collapsed and filtered. For each sample, productive Simpson clonality was calculated as the square root of Simpson's diversity index over productive rearrangements. The source is immuneACCESS, and TCRdb retained only in-frame sequences with V and J called. Part of the clones is not carried over; for the studies checked, unresolved V genes explain less than half of this, and the remainder is unexplained. D and trimming were read from the DNA, whereas the V and J calls and clone size are those reported in that table. This sample holds roughly 380,000 clones; about 88% were observed only once. The ten largest clonotypes hold 2.5% to 3.5% of the sample.

Looking up the germline V gene yields CDR1 SGHTA and CDR2 FQGNSA. V is pared back by 5 bases and J by 4 bases, with 20 bases lying between the germline termini. From cysteine to phenylalanine, the CDR3 is 16 amino acids long. Only CDR3 DNA is held: 48 bases, read in frame from base 1. Comments on this clone: Its antigen remains unidentified. No base quality values were provided; no much bigger clone lies one nucleotide off.

Findings and caveats that apply to the study as a whole: Clinical and demographic metadata were provided uncurated, with the amount varying by source and participant.

The sequence joins TRBV7-2 to TRBJ1-2; D gene: possibly TRBD1, on 5 matching bases. This TCR was sampled from a woman aged 25 to 39 who had recovered from COVID-19. The sequenced sample was PBMCs or T cells enriched from blood (not recorded which). The nucleotide sequence is TGTGCCAGCAGCCTAGGCGGGGCAGAGGGGAGCTATGGCTACACCTTC. The encoded protein is CASSLGGAEGSYGYTF.